These 7 T cell receptor beta chains originate from one sample sequenced in a study of vaccination and CD4 T cells after COVID-19 (dated 2022 in TCRdb). Library prep was done by PCR. Sequencing relied on an Illumina iSeq 100. DNA from cultured CD4+ T cells underwent TCR sequencing with the Oncomine TCR Beta short-read assay at the Johns Hopkins FTIC core. TCRdb ran its own pipeline on the public reads, namely fastp trimming at Q25 and MiXCR clone calling, and kept in-frame beta chains. Every CDR3 protein is listed once, alongside the most common genes and DNA of its rows. A total of 7,500 to 9,000 distinct CDR3 sequences appear in this sample, roughly 42% of them only once. The ten biggest clones cover approximately 11% of the sample. In light of the paper, this sample's treatment or condition label describes: approximately 11-day PBMC culture with coronavirus spike peptide pools or control peptides (ViraFEST assay). CD4+ T cells from unexposed donors were collected before the COVID-19 pandemic (2011-2018).

Their specific antigens are unknown. The specimen was CD4+ T cells from blood, cultured in vitro. These receptors were obtained from a human donor in good health.

This clonotype was seen a single time. The rearrangement links TRBV7-8 to TRBJ2-4, with TRBD1 identical over 8 bases. CDR3 size: 16 residues. In germline, CDR1 is SGHVS, CDR2 FQNEAQ. The V segment lost 5 bases and the J segment 1 base; nucleotides outside the gene matches: 7. CDR3 residues: CASSGQGAFAKNIQYF. CDR3 nucleotide sequence: TGTGCCAGCAGCGGCCAGGGGGCTTTCGCCAAAAACATTCAGTACTTC.

The chain recombines TRBV6-2 or TRBV6-3 with TRBJ1-1; no clear D gene. Germline V gene lookup returns CDR1 MNHEY and CDR2 SVGEGT. This CDR3 spans 13 amino acids. V was pared by 7 bases and J by 0 bases, with 9 bases between. CDR3 bases: TGTGCCAGCAATGTGAGGTTGAACACTGAAGCTTTCTTT. This codes for CASNVRLNTEAFF.

This sequence joins TRBV27 and TRBJ1-1, with D tentatively TRBD1 (5 bases). The CDR3 covers 15 residues. Germline V gives CDR1 MNHEY, CDR2 SMNVEV (reference sequence). With 4 bases removed from V and 3 bases from J, the gap between germline ends came to 15 bases. CDR3 bases: TGTGCCAGCAGTTCAAGCCCAGGGAGGTACACTGAAGCTTTCTTT. It translates to CASSSSPGRYTEAFF.

Only a few counts were recorded for this clonotype. The chain is built from TRBV7-9 and TRBJ1-3, with TRBD1 matching over 7 bases. The CDR3 has 16 amino acids. Trimming took 2 bases from V and 0 from J; bases not matched to a gene: 4. CDR1 is SEHNR and CDR2 is FQNEAQ in the germline V gene (reference sequence). CDR3 residues: CASSLSGTASGNTIYF. CDR3 nucleotides: TGTGCCAGCAGCTTATCCGGGACAGCCTCTGGAAACACCATATATTTT.

CDR3 bases: TGCGCCAGCAGCACTCCCGGGACTAGCGGGGGGACATACAATGAGCAGTTCTTC. Translation gives CASSTPGTSGGTYNEQFF. This rearrangement joins TRBV5-1 to TRBJ2-1, with 15 bases that match TRBD2. Germline CDR1 reads SGHRS; CDR2 reads YFSETQ. CDR3 size: 18 residues. V lost 4 bases, J lost 4 bases, and 9 bases stayed unmatched.

The sample holds one count of this clonotype. The chain joins TRBV7-9 to TRBJ2-3; D is unclear. CDR3 length equals 15 residues. V lost 2 bases to trimming and J lost 3 bases, with 12 bases between them. Per the germline V gene, CDR1 is SEHNR and CDR2 is FQNEAQ (reference sequence). This chain's CDR3 is CASSLPGPNTDTQYF. CDR3 sequence (DNA): TGTGCCAGCAGCTTACCCGGGCCCAATACAGATACGCAGTATTTT.

The chain couples TRBV2 to TRBJ1-1; D is possibly TRBD1 (5 bases). Trimming pared 6 bases from V and 6 bases from J, leaving 17 bases between. Germline-derived CDR1 and CDR2 are SNHLY and FYNNEI. This CDR3 is 14 amino acids long. CDR3 residues: CASRKSGQDAEAFF. CDR3 bases: TGTGCCAGCAGGAAATCGGGGCAGGACGCTGAAGCTTTCTTT.